What follows describes a single TCR beta chain. Produced via immunoSEQ multiplex PCR; TCRdb's table is partial and in-frame only. The repertoire holds about 310,000 clones, with around 86% as singletons. The sample originates from a study of blood T cell repertoires in COVID-19. The sequenced material came from peripheral blood. The receptor was derived from a man aged 50 to 60 with active or convalescent COVID-19.

CDR3 sequence: CASSETTNYGYTF. The DNA of the CDR3 is TGTGCCAGCAGTGAAACTACTAACTATGGCTACACCTTC. V and J are TRBV6-1 and TRBJ1-2; D call uncertain. Germline V gives CDR1 MNHNS, CDR2 SASEGT. The V and J ends lost 2 bases and 0 bases respectively, with 4 bases between them. This CDR3 comprises 13 residues.